Listed here are 21 T cell receptor beta chains from one sample, sequenced in a study of read filtering for tumor transcriptome and immune sequencing. Molecular barcoded adaptors covering alpha/delta and beta/gamma chains were used on around 400 ng RNA. TCRdb used MiXCR to reprocess the reads, holding one entry per CDR3 protein. This sample yields 100,000 to 150,000 distinct CDR3 sequences, of which 10% to 15% are seen a single time; 11% belongs to the top ten. The specimen sequenced was a population of CD138-negative cells sorted from bone marrow. The receptors derive from a donor at least 40 years old with multiple myeloma.

Many counts were recorded for this clonotype. The V call is TRBV6-5, the J call TRBJ1-2; D is possibly TRBD1 (6 bases). The germline V gene encodes CDR1 MNHEY and CDR2 SVGAGI. Trimming removed 0 bases from V and 6 bases from J, with 11 bases in between. This CDR3 contains 14 residues. The CDR3 sequence: CASSYSDRIDGYTF. DNA for the CDR3: TGTGCCAGCAGTTACTCTGACAGGATAGATGGCTACACCTTC.

Ten or more counts support this clonotype. The chain combines TRBV5-4 with TRBJ2-1; no firm D call. V was trimmed by 4 bases and J by 5 bases, leaving 10 bases between them. The CDR3 length is 13 residues. The germline V gene encodes CDR1 SGHNT and CDR2 YYREEE (reference sequence). For the CDR3, the DNA is TGTGCCAGCAGCCTATGGACGGACAATGAGCAGTTCTTC. This encodes CASSLWTDNEQFF. Full variable domain (remainder filled in from reference TRBV5-4 and TRBJ2-1): ETGVTQSPTHLIKTRGQQVTLRCSSQSGHNTVSWYQQALGQGPQFIFQYYREEENGRGNFPPRFSGLQFPNYSSELNVNALELDDSALYLCASSLWTDNEQFFGPGTRLTVL.

This clonotype was recorded at least ten times. This chain uses TRBV28 with TRBJ1-2, with 7 bases that match TRBD1. This CDR3 has 13 amino acids. After removal of 9 bases from V and 4 bases from J, the junction contained 8 bases not matched to a gene. Germline assignment: CDR1 MDHEN and CDR2 SYDVKM. The CDR3 DNA reads as TGTGCCAGTAAGACAGGGACGATCTATGGCTACACCTTC. This gives the protein CASKTGTIYGYTF.

At least ten counts were recorded for this clonotype. The V and J genes are TRBV7-9 and TRBJ2-7, with D perhaps given as TRBD1 or TRBD2 (5 bases each). This CDR3 contains 14 residues. V was pared by 3 bases and J by 3 bases, with 12 bases between. The germline gives CDR1 SEHNR, CDR2 FQNEAQ (reference sequence). This CDR3 reads CASSLRGALYEQYF. CDR3 nucleotide sequence: TGTGCCAGCAGCTTGAGGGGCGCCCTCTACGAGCAGTACTTC.

This clonotype was detected many times. This chain uses TRBV6-5 with TRBJ2-6, with D uncertain. V was trimmed by 6 bases and J by 0 bases, leaving 9 bases between them. Germline V gene lookup returns CDR1 MNHEY and CDR2 SVGAGI. The CDR3 has 15 residues. CDR3 sequence: CASRLDHSGANVLTF. In DNA, the CDR3 is TGTGCCAGCAGGCTGGACCACTCTGGGGCCAACGTCCTGACTTTC.

This clonotype has a handful of counts. The chain couples TRBV11-2 to TRBJ2-5; 7 bases line up with TRBD1. This CDR3 spans 13 amino acids. The V gene end was trimmed by 5 bases and the J gene end by 4 bases; junction bases not matched to a gene: 4. The germline V gene has CDR1 SGHAT and CDR2 FQNNGV. This chain's CDR3 is CASSRDSRETQYF. Here the CDR3 DNA reads TGTGCCAGCAGCCGGGACAGCCGAGAGACCCAGTACTTC.

At least ten counts were recorded for this clonotype. This chain uses TRBV11-2 with TRBJ1-1; possibly TRBD1 for D (5 bases). Germline CDR1 and CDR2: SGHAT and FQNNGV. Trimming left V 4 bases short and J 4 bases short, with 13 bases between. CDR3 length equals 14 residues. The CDR3 spells CASSWGTAGTEAFF. The DNA of the CDR3 is TGTGCCAGCAGCTGGGGGACGGCCGGCACTGAAGCTTTCTTT.

This clonotype was counted ten times or more. The chain joins TRBV28 to TRBJ2-1; TRBD1 aligns across 11 bases. The ends lost 6 bases at V and 4 bases at J; junction bases unmatched: 2. Germline V gene sequence: CDR1 MDHEN, CDR2 SYDVKM. This CDR3 contains 14 residues. In DNA form, the CDR3 reads TGTGCCAGCAGGGGACAGGGGGAGTACAATGAGCAGTTCTTC. Protein: CASRGQGEYNEQFF.

This sequence joins TRBV30 and TRBJ2-3; TRBD2 matches 13 bases. CDR3 length: 15 residues. Germline V gives CDR1 GTSNPN, CDR2 SVGIG (reference sequence). V was clipped by 1 base and J by 7 bases; unmatched bases: 5. The CDR3 bases are TGTGCCTGGAGTGGGACTAGCGGGAGCGCGTATACGCAGTATTTT. Its protein is CAWSGTSGSAYTQYF. The whole variable domain, remainder taken from reference TRBV30 and TRBJ2-3, is SQTIHQWPATLVQPVGSPLSLECTVEGTSNPNLYWYRQAAGRGLQLLFYSVGIGQISSEVPQNLSASRPQDRQFILSSKKLLLSDSGFYLCAWSGTSGSAYTQYFGPGTRLTVL.

This clonotype was counted many times. The chain uses TRBV20-1 and TRBJ2-7; either TRBD1 or TRBD2 may fit D (5 bases each). Trimming cost V 5 bases and J 0 bases, with 17 bases left between them. CDR1 and CDR2 from the germline V gene are DFQATT and SNEGSKA (reference sequence). The CDR3 spans 15 residues. The CDR3 spells CSAPGRDQSSYEQYF. CDR3 coding DNA: TGCAGTGCTCCCGGCAGGGACCAGAGCTCCTACGAGCAGTACTTC.

In its sample, this clonotype was seen many times. The chain has TRBV10-3 and TRBJ2-1; 8 bases align to TRBD2. Germline CDR1 ENHRY, CDR2 SYGVKD. Trimming removed 10 bases from V and 2 bases from J; junction bases left unmatched: 7. This CDR3 contains 14 residues. The CDR3 DNA reads TGTGCCACCACGGGGGGGACCCCCTACAATGAGCAGTTCTTC. Residues: CATTGGTPYNEQFF.

Many counts were recorded for this clonotype. The J gene is TRBJ2-1, the V gene TRBV18, with 11 positions matching TRBD2. The CDR3 extends over 17 amino acids. The trim removed 3 bases at V and 8 bases at J, leaving 12 bases unmatched. Germline lookup yields CDR1 KGHSH and CDR2 LQKENI. The CDR3 DNA is TGTGCCAGCTCACCCCTCGTTGGTAGCGGGAGGGCGGATGAGCAGTTCTTC. Its translation: CASSPLVGSGRADEQFF.

This clonotype has a count of ten or more. J is TRBJ1-2 and V is TRBV20-1; possible D gene TRBD1, 5 bases. From germline, CDR1 is DFQATT and CDR2 SNEGSKA (reference sequence). This CDR3 region has 13 residues. V gave up 6 bases and J gave up 6 bases, with 17 bases separating them. The CDR3 nucleotides are TGCAGTGCCACCGACAGAGAGAGGAATGGCTACACCTTC. This translates into CSATDRERNGYTF.

Ten or more counts support this clonotype. This chain joins TRBV7-9 and TRBJ2-3; no clear D gene. CDR3 length equals 14 residues. The germline CDR1 and CDR2 sequences are SEHNR and FQNEAQ (reference sequence). The ends were cut back, 3 bases at V and 0 bases at J, with 7 bases in the middle. The CDR3 sequence: CASSFGFSTDTQYF. DNA of the CDR3: TGTGCCAGCAGCTTTGGGTTTAGCACAGATACGCAGTATTTT.

This clonotype has at least ten counts. The rearrangement joins TRBV5-1 to TRBJ2-3; D is uncertain. Trimming pared 8 bases from V and 4 bases from J, leaving 17 bases between. Germline loops: CDR1 SGHRS, CDR2 YFSETQ. The CDR3 extends over 14 amino acids. CDR3 protein: CASKTVSIADTQYF. CDR3 DNA sequence: TGCGCCAGTAAGACTGTGTCGATCGCAGATACGCAGTATTTT.

This clonotype was detected many times. This chain connects TRBV11-2 to TRBJ1-1, with TRBD1 as a possible D gene (6 bases). This CDR3 contains 13 residues. Germline-derived CDR1 and CDR2 are SGHAT and FQNNGV. Between the trimmed V and J ends, which lost 6 bases and 4 bases, there was a span of 12 bases. DNA of the CDR3: TGTGCCAGCAGTCAACAGGGTTTCACTGAAGCTTTCTTT. Its translation is CASSQQGFTEAFF.

This clonotype was seen a few times. Because it lacks the conserved phenylalanine or tryptophan at the end, this CDR3 is likely a read error. CDR3 residues: CASSETGLSYEQYL. The CDR3 DNA reads TGTGCCAGCAGTGAGACAGGGCTCTCCTACGAGCAGTACCTC. The V gene is TRBV7-9, the J gene TRBJ2-7; 7 bases align to TRBD1. Germline values: CDR1 SEHNR, CDR2 FQNEAQ (reference sequence). Losses at the gene ends were 6 bases for V and 0 bases for J; bases not matched to a gene: 5. CDR3 length equals 14 residues.

This clonotype showed up many times. The genes are TRBV20-1 and TRBJ2-3, with a possible D match to TRBD1 (6 bases). Germline V CDR1 and CDR2: DFQATT, SNEGSKA (reference sequence). The CDR3 has 16 residues. Trimming removed 0 bases at V and 3 bases at J, with 16 bases between. The CDR3 loop is CSARDPSRGGTDTQYF. CDR3 in DNA: TGCAGTGCTAGAGATCCCAGCAGGGGTGGTACAGATACGCAGTATTTT.

This clonotype was counted many times. V and J are TRBV5-1 and TRBJ2-5; either TRBD1 or TRBD2 may fit D (5 bases each). Per germline, CDR1 SGHRS and CDR2 YFSETQ. Trimming shortened V by 0 bases and J by 4 bases, and 10 bases separated the two germline ends. This CDR3 is built from 14 residues. In nucleotides, the CDR3 is TGCGCCAGCAGCTTGGTCCAGGGACGAGAGACCCAGTACTTC. This translates into CASSLVQGRETQYF.

This clonotype was counted at least ten times. The V call is TRBV20-1, the J call TRBJ2-2; possible D gene TRBD1, 5 bases. Germline assignment: CDR1 DFQATT and CDR2 SNEGSKA (reference sequence). The length of the CDR3 is 15 residues. Trimming shortened V by 3 bases and J by 0 bases, and 11 bases separated the two germline ends. The CDR3 DNA sequence: TGCAGTGCTAGTCGTAGGGGCCCGAACACCGGGGAGCTGTTTTTT. Its protein is CSASRRGPNTGELFF.

This clonotype has at least ten counts. V and J are TRBV7-2 and TRBJ2-3; 12 bases are shared with TRBD2. The length of the CDR3 is 19 residues. V was pared by 5 bases and J by 2 bases, with 14 bases of the junction left unmatched. Germline-derived CDR1 and CDR2 are SGHTA and FQGNSA. CDR3 in DNA: TGTGCCAGCAGCCCTAGACCGATACTAGCGGGGGGATACACAGATACGCAGTATTTT. It specifies CASSPRPILAGGYTDTQYF. The full variable domain, in which reference TRBV7-2 and TRBJ2-3 provide the parts outside the CDR3, is GAGVSQSPSNKVTEKGKDVELRCDPISGHTALYWYRQSLGQGLEFLIYFQGNSAPDKSGLPSDRFSAERTGGSVSTLTIQRTQQEDSAVYLCASSPRPILAGGYTDTQYFGPGTRLTVL.